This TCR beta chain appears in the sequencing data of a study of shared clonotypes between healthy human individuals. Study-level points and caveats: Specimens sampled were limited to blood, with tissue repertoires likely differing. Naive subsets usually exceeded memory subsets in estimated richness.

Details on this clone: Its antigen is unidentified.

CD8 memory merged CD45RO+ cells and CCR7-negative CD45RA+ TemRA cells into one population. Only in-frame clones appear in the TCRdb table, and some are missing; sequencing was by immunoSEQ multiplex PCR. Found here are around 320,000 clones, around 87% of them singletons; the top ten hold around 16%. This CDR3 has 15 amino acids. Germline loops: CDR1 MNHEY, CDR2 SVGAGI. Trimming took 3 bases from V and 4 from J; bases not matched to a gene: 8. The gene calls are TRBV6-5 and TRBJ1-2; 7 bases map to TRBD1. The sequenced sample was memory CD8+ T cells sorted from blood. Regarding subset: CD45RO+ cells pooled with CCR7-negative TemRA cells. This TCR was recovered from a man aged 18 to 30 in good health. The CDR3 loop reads CASSYQQGIPYGYTF. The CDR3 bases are TGTGCCAGCAGTTATCAACAGGGGATCCCCTATGGCTACACCTTC.